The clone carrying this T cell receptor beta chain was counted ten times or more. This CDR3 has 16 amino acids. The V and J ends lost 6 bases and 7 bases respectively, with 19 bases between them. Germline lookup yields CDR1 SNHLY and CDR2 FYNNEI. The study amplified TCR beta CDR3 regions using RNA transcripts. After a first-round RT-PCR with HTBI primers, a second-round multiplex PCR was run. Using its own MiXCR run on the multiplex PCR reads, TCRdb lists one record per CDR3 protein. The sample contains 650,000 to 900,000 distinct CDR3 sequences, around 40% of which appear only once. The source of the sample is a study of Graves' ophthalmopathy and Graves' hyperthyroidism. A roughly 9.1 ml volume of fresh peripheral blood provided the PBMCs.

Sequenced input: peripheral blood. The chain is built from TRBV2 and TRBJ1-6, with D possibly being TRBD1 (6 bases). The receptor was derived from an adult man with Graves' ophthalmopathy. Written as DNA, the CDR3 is TGTGCCAGCAGGGGACGATTCAGGGGAGGCAATTCACCCCTCCACTTT. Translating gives CASRGRFRGGNSPLHF.